This TCR beta chain was recorded in a study of shared clonotypes between healthy human individuals. General study results and limits: Compared with memory subsets, naive subsets generally had larger estimated richness. Non-shared clonotypes had lower generation probabilities than clonotypes shared by all four sorted-subset donors.

Note on this clone: Its target is not known.

TCRdb's copy holds only in-frame clones and misses some; the assay was immunoSEQ multiplex PCR. This table holds about 2.4 million clones, approximately 94% found once. This clonotype originated in a young man in good health. Some clones in this sample may be carry-over from other donors' samples. Input material: naive CD4+ T cells from PBMCs. Subset in this sample: CD45RA+ positively selected.

The CDR3 is CASSRDREHYGYTF. CDR3 DNA: TGCGCCAGCAGCAGGGACAGGGAGCACTATGGCTACACCTTC. The gene calls are TRBV5-1 and TRBJ1-2, with 9 bases matching TRBD1. The V gene end was trimmed by 4 bases and the J gene end by 3 bases; junction bases not matched to a gene: 4. CDR1 and CDR2 from the germline V gene are SGHRS and YFSETQ. This CDR3 contains 14 residues.